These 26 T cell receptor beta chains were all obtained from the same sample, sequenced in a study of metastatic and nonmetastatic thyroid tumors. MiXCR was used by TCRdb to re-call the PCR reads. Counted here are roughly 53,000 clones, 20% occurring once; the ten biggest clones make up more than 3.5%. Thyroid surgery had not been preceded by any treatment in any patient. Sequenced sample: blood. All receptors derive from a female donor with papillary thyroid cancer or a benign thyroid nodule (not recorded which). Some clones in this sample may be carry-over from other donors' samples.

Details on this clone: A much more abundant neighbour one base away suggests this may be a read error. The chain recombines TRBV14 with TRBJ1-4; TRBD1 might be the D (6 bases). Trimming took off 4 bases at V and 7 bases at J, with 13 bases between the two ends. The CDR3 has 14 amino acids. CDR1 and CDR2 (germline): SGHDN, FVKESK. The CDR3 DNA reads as TGTGCCAGCAGCCCCGACAGGTCCATTGAAAAACTGTTTTTT. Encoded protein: CASSPDRSIEKLFF.

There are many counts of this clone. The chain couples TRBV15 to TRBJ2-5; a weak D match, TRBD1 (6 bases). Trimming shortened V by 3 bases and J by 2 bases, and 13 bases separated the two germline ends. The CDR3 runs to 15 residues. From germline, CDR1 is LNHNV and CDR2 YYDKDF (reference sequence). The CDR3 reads CATSRHSGQQETQYF. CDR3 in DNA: TGTGCCACCAGCAGGCATTCGGGACAACAAGAGACCCAGTACTTC. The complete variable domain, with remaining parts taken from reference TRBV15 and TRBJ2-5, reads DAMVIQNPRYQVTQFGKPVTLSCSQTLNHNVMYWYQQKSSQAPKLLFHYYDKDFNNEADTPDNFQSRRPNTSFCFLDIRSPGLGDTAMYLCATSRHSGQQETQYFGPGTRLLVL.

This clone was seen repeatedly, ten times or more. CDR3 in amino acids: CASSDQGVYYNEQFF. The CDR3 nucleotides read TGCGCCAGCAGTGACCAGGGGGTTTATTACAATGAGCAGTTCTTC. The chain uses TRBV10-2 and TRBJ2-1, with 7 bases aligning to TRBD1. CDR1 is WSHSY, CDR2 SAAADI, per germline. With V trimmed by 3 bases and J by 4 bases, 6 bases remained unmatched. This CDR3 contains 15 residues.

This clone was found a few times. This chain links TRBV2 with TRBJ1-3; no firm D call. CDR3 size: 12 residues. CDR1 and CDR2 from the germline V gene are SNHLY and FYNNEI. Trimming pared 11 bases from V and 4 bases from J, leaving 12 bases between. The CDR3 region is CALACDGNTIYF. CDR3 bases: TGTGCCTTGGCATGTGACGGAAACACCATATATTTT. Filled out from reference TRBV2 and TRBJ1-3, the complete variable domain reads EPEVTQTPSHQVTQMGQEVILRCVPISNHLYFYWYRQILGQKVEFLVSFYNNEISEKSEIFDDQFSVERPDGSNFTLKIRSTKLEDSAMYFCALACDGNTIYFGEGSWLTVV.

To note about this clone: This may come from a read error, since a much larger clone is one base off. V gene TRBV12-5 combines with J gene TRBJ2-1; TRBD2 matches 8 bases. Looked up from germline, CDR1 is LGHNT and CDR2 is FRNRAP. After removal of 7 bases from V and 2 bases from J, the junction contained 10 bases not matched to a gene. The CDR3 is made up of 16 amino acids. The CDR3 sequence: CASVPIGRGAYNEQFF. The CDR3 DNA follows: TGTGCTAGTGTCCCTATCGGGAGGGGGGCCTACAATGAGCAGTTCTTC.

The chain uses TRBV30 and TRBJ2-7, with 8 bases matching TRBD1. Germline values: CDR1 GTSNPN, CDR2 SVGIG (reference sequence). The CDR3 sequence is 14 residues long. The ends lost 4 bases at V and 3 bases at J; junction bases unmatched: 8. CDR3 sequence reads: CAWTRDRNRYEQYF. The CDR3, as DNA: TGTGCCTGGACCCGGGACAGGAATCGCTACGAGCAGTACTTC.

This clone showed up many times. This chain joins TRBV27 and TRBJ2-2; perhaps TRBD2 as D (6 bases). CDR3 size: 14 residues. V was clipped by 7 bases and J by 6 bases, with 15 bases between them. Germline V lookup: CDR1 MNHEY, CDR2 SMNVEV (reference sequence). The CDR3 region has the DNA TGTGCCAGCAAGGCGGGATGGATCTCCGGGGAGCTGTTTTTT. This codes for CASKAGWISGELFF.

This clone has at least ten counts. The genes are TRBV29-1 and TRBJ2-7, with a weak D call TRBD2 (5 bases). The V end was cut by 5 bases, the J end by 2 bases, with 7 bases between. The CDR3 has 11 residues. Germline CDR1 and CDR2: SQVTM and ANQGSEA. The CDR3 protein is CSVSGAYEQYF. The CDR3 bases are TGCAGCGTTTCCGGGGCCTACGAGCAGTACTTC.

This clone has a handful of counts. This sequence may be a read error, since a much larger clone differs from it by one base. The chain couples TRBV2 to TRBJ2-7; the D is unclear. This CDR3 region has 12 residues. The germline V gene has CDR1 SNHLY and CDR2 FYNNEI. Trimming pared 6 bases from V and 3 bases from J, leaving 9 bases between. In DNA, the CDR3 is TGTGCCAGCAGCCCAGCAGTCTACGAGCAGTACTTC. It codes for CASSPAVYEQYF. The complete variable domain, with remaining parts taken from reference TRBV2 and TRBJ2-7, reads EPEVTQTPSHQVTQMGQEVILRCVPISNHLYFYWYRQILGQKVEFLVSFYNNEISEKSEIFDDQFSVERPDGSNFTLKIRSTKLEDSAMYFCASSPAVYEQYFGPGTRLTVT.

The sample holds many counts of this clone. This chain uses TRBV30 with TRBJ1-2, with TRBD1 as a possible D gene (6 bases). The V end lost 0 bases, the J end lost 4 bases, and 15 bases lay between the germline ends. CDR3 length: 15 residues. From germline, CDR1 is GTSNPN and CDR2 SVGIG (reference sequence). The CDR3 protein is CAWSVQGQRSYGYTF. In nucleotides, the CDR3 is TGTGCCTGGAGTGTACAAGGACAGAGATCCTATGGCTACACCTTC.

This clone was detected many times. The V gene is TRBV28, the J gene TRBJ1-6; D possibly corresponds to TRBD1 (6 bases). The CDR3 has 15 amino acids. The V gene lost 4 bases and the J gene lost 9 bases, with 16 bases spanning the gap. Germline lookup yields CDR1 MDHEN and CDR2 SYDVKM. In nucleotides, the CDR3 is TGTGCCAGCAGTTCCGGGAGACAGGTAGCTTCACCCCTCCACTTT. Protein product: CASSSGRQVASPLHF.

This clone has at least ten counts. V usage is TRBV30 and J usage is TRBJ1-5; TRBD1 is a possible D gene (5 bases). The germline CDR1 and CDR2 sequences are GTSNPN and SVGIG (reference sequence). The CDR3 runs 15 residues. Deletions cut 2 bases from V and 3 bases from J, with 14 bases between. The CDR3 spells CAWSPRGGFNQPQHF. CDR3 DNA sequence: TGTGCCTGGAGTCCCCGGGGGGGTTTCAATCAGCCCCAGCATTTT.

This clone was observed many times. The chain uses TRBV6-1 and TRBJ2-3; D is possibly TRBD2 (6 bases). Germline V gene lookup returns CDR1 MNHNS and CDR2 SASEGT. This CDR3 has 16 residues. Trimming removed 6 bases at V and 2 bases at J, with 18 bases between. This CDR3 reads CASSSPSSGPTDTQYF. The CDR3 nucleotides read TGTGCCAGCAGCTCCCCCAGTAGCGGACCCACAGATACGCAGTATTTT.

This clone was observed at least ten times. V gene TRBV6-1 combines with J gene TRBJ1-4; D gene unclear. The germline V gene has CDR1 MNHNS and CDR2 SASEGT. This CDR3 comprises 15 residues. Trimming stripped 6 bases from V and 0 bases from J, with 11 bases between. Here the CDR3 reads CASSSTGATNEKLFF. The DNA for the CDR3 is TGTGCCAGCAGCTCGACCGGAGCAACTAATGAAAAACTGTTTTTT.

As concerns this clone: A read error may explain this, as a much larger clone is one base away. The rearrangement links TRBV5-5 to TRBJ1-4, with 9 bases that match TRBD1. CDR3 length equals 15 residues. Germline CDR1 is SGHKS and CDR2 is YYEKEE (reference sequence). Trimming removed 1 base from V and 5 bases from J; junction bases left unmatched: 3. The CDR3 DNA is TGTGCCAGCAGCTTGTCGACAGGGGGGAATGAAAAACTGTTTTTT. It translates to CASSLSTGGNEKLFF.

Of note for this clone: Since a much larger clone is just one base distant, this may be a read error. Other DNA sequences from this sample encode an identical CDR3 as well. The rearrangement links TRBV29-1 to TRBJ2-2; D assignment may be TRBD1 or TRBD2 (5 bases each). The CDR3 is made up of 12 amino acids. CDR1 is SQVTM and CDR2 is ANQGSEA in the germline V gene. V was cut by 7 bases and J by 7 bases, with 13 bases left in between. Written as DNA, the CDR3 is TGCAGCGCCCAGGGACCGGGCGGGGAGCTGTTTTTT. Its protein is CSAQGPGGELFF.

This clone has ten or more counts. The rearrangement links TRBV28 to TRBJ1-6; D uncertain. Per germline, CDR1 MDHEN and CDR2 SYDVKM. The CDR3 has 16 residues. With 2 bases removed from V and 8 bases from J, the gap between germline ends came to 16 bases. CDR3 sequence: CASSLRVPLWDSPLHF. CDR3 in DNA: TGTGCCAGCAGTTTAAGGGTCCCATTATGGGATTCACCCCTCCACTTT.

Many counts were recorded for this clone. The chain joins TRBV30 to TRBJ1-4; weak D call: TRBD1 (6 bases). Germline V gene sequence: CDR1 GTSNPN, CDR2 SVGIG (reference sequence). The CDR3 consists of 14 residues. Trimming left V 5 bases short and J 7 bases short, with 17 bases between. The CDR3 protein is CAWRRQVPSEKLFF. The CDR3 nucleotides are TGTGCCTGGCGGAGACAGGTTCCGAGTGAAAAACTGTTTTTT.

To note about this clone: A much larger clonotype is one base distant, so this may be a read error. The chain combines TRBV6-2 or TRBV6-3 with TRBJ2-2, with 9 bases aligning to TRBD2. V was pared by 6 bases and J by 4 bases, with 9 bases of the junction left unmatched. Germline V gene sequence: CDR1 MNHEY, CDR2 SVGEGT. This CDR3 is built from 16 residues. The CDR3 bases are TGTGCCAGCAGCGGGTATAGCGGGAGAGTCACCGGGGAGCTGTTTTTT. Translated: CASSGYSGRVTGELFF.

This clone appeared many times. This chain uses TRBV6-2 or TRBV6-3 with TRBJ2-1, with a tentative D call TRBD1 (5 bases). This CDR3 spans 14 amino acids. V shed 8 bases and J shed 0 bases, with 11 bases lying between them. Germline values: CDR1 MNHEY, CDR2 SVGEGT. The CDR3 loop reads CASPRTYSYNEQFF. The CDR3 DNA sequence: TGTGCCAGCCCTCGGACATACTCCTACAATGAGCAGTTCTTC.

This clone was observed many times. CDR3 loop: CASSLKRTALIYGYTF. In DNA form, the CDR3 reads TGTGCCAGCAGCCTTAAACGGACAGCCTTGATCTATGGCTACACCTTC. The gene calls are TRBV27 and TRBJ1-2; a possible D gene is TRBD1 (6 bases). The CDR3 sequence is 16 residues long. Germline loops: CDR1 MNHEY, CDR2 SMNVEV (reference sequence). V gave up 6 bases and J gave up 4 bases, with 21 bases separating them.

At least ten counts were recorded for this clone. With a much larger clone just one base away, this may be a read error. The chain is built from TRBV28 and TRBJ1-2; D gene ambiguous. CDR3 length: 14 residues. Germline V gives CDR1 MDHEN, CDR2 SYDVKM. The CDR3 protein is CAGSFDGTNYGYTF. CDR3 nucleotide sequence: TGTGCCGGCAGTTTCGACGGCACTAACTATGGCTACACCTTC.

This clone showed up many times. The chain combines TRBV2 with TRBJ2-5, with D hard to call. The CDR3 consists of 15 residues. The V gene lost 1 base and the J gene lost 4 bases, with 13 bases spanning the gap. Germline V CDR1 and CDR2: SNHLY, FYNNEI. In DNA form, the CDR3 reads TGTGCCAGCAGTGAAGACTTAGGGAAAGGAGAGACCCAGTACTTC. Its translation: CASSEDLGKGETQYF. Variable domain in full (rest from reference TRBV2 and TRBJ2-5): EPEVTQTPSHQVTQMGQEVILRCVPISNHLYFYWYRQILGQKVEFLVSFYNNEISEKSEIFDDQFSVERPDGSNFTLKIRSTKLEDSAMYFCASSEDLGKGETQYFGPGTRLLVL.

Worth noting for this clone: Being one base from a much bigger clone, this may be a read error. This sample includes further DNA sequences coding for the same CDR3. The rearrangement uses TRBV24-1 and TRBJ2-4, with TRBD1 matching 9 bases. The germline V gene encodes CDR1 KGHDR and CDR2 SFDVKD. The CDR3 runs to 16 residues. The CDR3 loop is CATSGRDRDAKNIQYF. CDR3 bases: TGTGCCACCAGTGGAAGGGACAGGGATGCCAAAAACATTCAGTACTTT.

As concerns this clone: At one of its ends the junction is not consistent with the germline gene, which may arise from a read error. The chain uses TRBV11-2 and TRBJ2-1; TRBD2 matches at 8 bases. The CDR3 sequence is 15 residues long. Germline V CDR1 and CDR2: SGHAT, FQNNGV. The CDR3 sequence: CASSPTSVSRNDQFF. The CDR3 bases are TGTGCCAGCAGCCCGACTAGCGTGAGTAGGAATGATCAGTTCTTC.

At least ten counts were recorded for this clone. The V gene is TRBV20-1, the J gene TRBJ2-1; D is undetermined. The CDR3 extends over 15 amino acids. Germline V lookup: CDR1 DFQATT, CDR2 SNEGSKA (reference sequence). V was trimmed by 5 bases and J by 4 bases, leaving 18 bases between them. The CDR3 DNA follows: TGCAGTGCTCATCCCCCGCTCGATCGTTACAATGAGCAGTTCTTC. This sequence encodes CSAHPPLDRYNEQFF.